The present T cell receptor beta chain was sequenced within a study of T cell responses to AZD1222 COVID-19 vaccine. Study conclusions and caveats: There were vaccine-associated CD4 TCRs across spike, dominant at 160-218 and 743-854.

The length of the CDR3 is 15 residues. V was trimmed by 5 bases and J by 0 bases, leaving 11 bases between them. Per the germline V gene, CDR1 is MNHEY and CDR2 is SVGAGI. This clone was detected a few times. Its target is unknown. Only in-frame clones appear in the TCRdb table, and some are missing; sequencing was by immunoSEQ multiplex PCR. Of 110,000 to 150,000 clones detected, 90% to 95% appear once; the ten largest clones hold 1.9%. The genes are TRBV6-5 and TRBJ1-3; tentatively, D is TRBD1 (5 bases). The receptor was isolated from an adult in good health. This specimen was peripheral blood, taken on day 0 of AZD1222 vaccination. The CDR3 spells CASSTGLTSGNTIYF. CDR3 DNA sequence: TGTGCCAGCAGTACGGGACTCACCTCTGGAAACACCATATATTTT.